This passage covers 32 T cell receptor beta chains from one sample sequenced in a study of blood T cell repertoires in COVID-19 (dated by TCRdb to the early 2020s). The receptor library was made with the immunoSEQ multiplex PCR assay. This immuneACCESS table, as held by TCRdb, lists in-frame sequences with V and J called but not all clones. Of the missing ones, under half trace to an unresolved V gene in checked studies; the others have no known cause. The sample profile shows 150,000 or so clones; about four fifths of them were found once. The ten most abundant clones make up under 0.75% of the sample. Sequencing used peripheral blood. The source is a man between 60 and 75 years old with acute or convalescent COVID-19.

The CDR3 spells CASNRLAGTRTDTQYF. In DNA form, the CDR3 reads TGTGCCAGCAATAGACTAGCGGGGACACGCACAGATACGCAGTATTTT. The gene calls are TRBV2 and TRBJ2-3, with 11 bases lining up with TRBD2. Looked up from germline, CDR1 is SNHLY and CDR2 is FYNNEI. The V and J ends lost 7 bases and 1 base, in that order; junction bases with no gene match: 7. This CDR3 has 16 residues.

V and J are TRBV9 and TRBJ1-2; 11 positions match TRBD1. With V trimmed by 4 bases and J by 2 bases, 4 bases remained unmatched. The CDR3 contains 15 residues. The germline V gene encodes CDR1 SGDLS and CDR2 YYNGEE. The CDR3 DNA is TGTGCCAGCAGCTTCTGGACAGGGGGCAACTATGGCTACACCTTC. This sequence encodes CASSFWTGGNYGYTF.

The V call is TRBV5-1, the J call TRBJ2-5, with a tentative D call TRBD2 (6 bases). Germline CDR1 and CDR2: SGHRS and YFSETQ. This CDR3 is 14 amino acids long. Trimming pared 5 bases from V and 2 bases from J, leaving 13 bases between. The CDR3 DNA is TGCGCCAGCAGACCGGGCGGGGAGCAAGAGACCCAGTACTTC. Translation gives CASRPGGEQETQYF.

The DNA for the CDR3 is TGTGCCAGCAGCTCAGGACAGAGCAACACCGGGGAGCTGTTTTTT. This encodes CASSSGQSNTGELFF. V is TRBV27 and J is TRBJ2-2; perhaps TRBD1 as D (6 bases). V lost 6 bases and J lost 2, with 13 bases in between. CDR3 length equals 15 residues. The germline V gene has CDR1 MNHEY and CDR2 SMNVEV (reference sequence).

The V call is TRBV7-2, the J call TRBJ1-2; D is unclear. Germline-derived CDR1 and CDR2 are SGHTA and FQGNSA. The length of the CDR3 is 14 residues. V gave up 5 bases and J gave up 5 bases, with 15 bases separating them. The CDR3 spells CASSQDGGRYGYTF. CDR3 in DNA: TGTGCCAGCAGCCAGGACGGAGGGCGTTATGGCTACACCTTC. The full variable domain, with the rest looked up from reference TRBV7-2 and TRBJ1-2, is GAGVSQSPSNKVTEKGKDVELRCDPISGHTALYWYRQSLGQGLEFLIYFQGNSAPDKSGLPSDRFSAERTGGSVSTLTIQRTQQEDSAVYLCASSQDGGRYGYTFGSGTRLTVV.

This chain joins TRBV6-5 and TRBJ2-2; D gene uncertain. CDR3 size: 15 residues. Trimming shortened V by 2 bases and J by 1 base, and 8 bases separated the two germline ends. Germline CDR1 is MNHEY and CDR2 is SVGAGI. The DNA of the CDR3 is TGTGCCAGCAGTTACGTGCGGAAGAACACCGGGGAGCTGTTTTTT. Translated, it gives CASSYVRKNTGELFF.

This chain connects TRBV6-1 to TRBJ1-2; perhaps TRBD1 as D (6 bases). The CDR3 has 15 amino acids. The V end was cut by 0 bases, the J end by 2 bases, with 10 bases between. The germline V gene encodes CDR1 MNHNS and CDR2 SASEGT. This chain's CDR3 is CASSEAPGTNYGYTF. CDR3 sequence (DNA): TGTGCCAGCAGTGAAGCCCCCGGGACAAACTATGGCTACACCTTC.

V and J are TRBV6-1 and TRBJ1-2, with no clear D. V lost 2 bases, J lost 4 bases, and 14 bases lay in between. Germline V CDR1 and CDR2: MNHNS, SASEGT. This CDR3 has 15 residues. CDR3 bases: TGTGCCAGCAGTGAATCACTCCAGGCTGGCTATGGCTACACCTTC. Translating it yields CASSESLQAGYGYTF.

J is TRBJ2-7 and V is TRBV10-1, with 7 bases that match TRBD2. This CDR3 spans 15 amino acids. Germline CDR1 is WNHNN and CDR2 is SYGVQD (reference sequence). J gave up 4 bases and V 4 bases, and 10 bases lay outside the gene matches. Here the CDR3 reads CASSGVAGASYEQYF. The CDR3 bases are TGCGCCAGCAGTGGGGTAGCGGGTGCTTCATACGAGCAGTACTTC.

J is TRBJ1-6 and V is TRBV14; tentatively, D is TRBD1 (6 bases). CDR1 SGHDN and CDR2 FVKESK come from the germline V gene. CDR3 size: 18 residues. The V end was cut by 4 bases, the J end by 3 bases, with 19 bases between. Written as DNA, the CDR3 is TGTGCCAGCAGCCTCAGTGGCGAACAGGGTTTCTATAATTCACCCCTCCACTTT. Amino acids: CASSLSGEQGFYNSPLHF. The full variable domain, its missing parts supplied by reference TRBV14 and TRBJ1-6, is EAGVTQFPSHSVIEKGQTVTLRCDPISGHDNLYWYRRVMGKEIKFLLHFVKESKQDESGMPNNRFLAERTGGTYSTLKVQPAELEDSGVYFCASSLSGEQGFYNSPLHFGNGTRLTVT.

The gene calls are TRBV5-4 and TRBJ2-1; 10 bases fit TRBD2. The CDR3 has 15 residues. Germline CDR1 is SGHNT and CDR2 is YYREEE (reference sequence). V gave up 2 bases and J gave up 6 bases; unmatched junction bases: 5. CDR3 sequence reads: CASSLRLAGLNEQFF. The CDR3, as DNA: TGTGCCAGCAGCTTAAGACTAGCGGGTCTCAATGAGCAGTTCTTC.

The chain uses TRBV28 and TRBJ1-4; D unresolved. This CDR3 has 15 amino acids. Germline V gives CDR1 MDHEN, CDR2 SYDVKM. V was pared by 5 bases and J by 1 base, with 11 bases between. Written as DNA, the CDR3 is TGTGCCAGCAGTCCCCCCGCGGGAACTAATGAAAAACTGTTTTTT. Amino acid sequence: CASSPPAGTNEKLFF.

This rearrangement joins TRBV11-2 to TRBJ2-5, with 7 positions matching TRBD1. V was clipped by 4 bases and J by 1 base; unmatched bases: 0. Germline assignment: CDR1 SGHAT and CDR2 FQNNGV. The CDR3 is 13 amino acids. The chain's CDR3 is CASSWTGQETQYF. The CDR3 DNA sequence: TGTGCCAGCAGCTGGACAGGCCAAGAGACCCAGTACTTC.

The chain combines TRBV9 with TRBJ1-1, with D maybe TRBD1 (6 bases). The CDR3 is made up of 14 amino acids. Germline V gene sequence: CDR1 SGDLS, CDR2 YYNGEE. The ends were cut back, 4 bases at V and 0 bases at J, with 10 bases in the middle. CDR3 coding DNA: TGTGCCAGCAGCTCTGACAGGTTGAACACTGAAGCTTTCTTT. It yields the protein CASSSDRLNTEAFF.

This chain uses TRBV9 with TRBJ1-1, with no clear D. Germline-derived CDR1 and CDR2 are SGDLS and YYNGEE. This CDR3 region has 16 residues. V was clipped by 4 bases and J by 0 bases, with 16 bases between them. The chain's CDR3 is CASSQGGGAMNTEAFF. The DNA for the CDR3 is TGTGCCAGCAGCCAAGGCGGCGGAGCCATGAACACTGAAGCTTTCTTT.

The V call is TRBV7-9, the J call TRBJ1-2; 9 positions agree with TRBD1. Unmatched junction bases numbered 2, after V lost 0 bases and J lost 6 bases. This CDR3 contains 14 residues. Germline loops: CDR1 SEHNR, CDR2 FQNEAQ (reference sequence). This CDR3 reads CASSLAQGAHGYTF. For the CDR3, the DNA is TGTGCCAGCAGCTTAGCACAGGGGGCCCATGGCTACACCTTC.

The chain joins TRBV9 to TRBJ1-2, with D tentatively TRBD1 (6 bases). The CDR3 loop spans 15 amino acids. The V and J ends lost 0 bases and 4 bases respectively, with 13 bases between them. CDR1 is SGDLS, CDR2 YYNGEE, per germline. The chain's CDR3 is CASSVGTAVLYGYTF. As DNA, the CDR3 is TGTGCCAGCAGCGTAGGGACAGCTGTACTCTATGGCTACACCTTC.

The chain employs TRBV18 and TRBJ1-2, with D hard to call. The germline CDR1 and CDR2 sequences are KGHSH and LQKENI. Between the trimmed V and J ends, which lost 2 bases and 3 bases, there was a span of 7 bases. The CDR3 spans 13 residues. CDR3 residues: CASSPNRDYGYTF. The CDR3 DNA reads TGTGCCAGCTCACCAAACAGAGACTATGGCTACACCTTC.

The chain uses TRBV10-2 and TRBJ1-5, with 8 bases lining up with TRBD1. Unmatched junction bases numbered 2, after V lost 0 bases and J lost 7 bases. The CDR3 totals 14 residues. CDR1 and CDR2 (germline): WSHSY, SAAADI. The CDR3 nucleotides are TGCGCCAGCAGTGAGTCAACAGGGGGACAGCCCCAGCATTTT. This translates into CASSESTGGQPQHF.

The gene calls are TRBV7-9 and TRBJ1-1; 9 nucleotides agree with TRBD1. Germline values: CDR1 SEHNR, CDR2 FQNEAQ (reference sequence). V lost 1 base and J lost 0; bases outside the gene matches: 6. CDR3 length: 17 residues. The CDR3 spells CASSLGTGVIMNTEAFF. The DNA for the CDR3 is TGTGCCAGCAGCTTAGGGACAGGGGTTATCATGAACACTGAAGCTTTCTTT.

As concerns this clone: The junction differs from germline at one of its ends, possibly a read error. The chain joins TRBV29-1 to TRBJ2-2; TRBD1 aligns across 8 bases. The CDR3 loop spans 16 amino acids. Germline V lookup: CDR1 SQVTM, CDR2 ANQGSEA. CDR3 sequence: CSGAYAGGAKTGELFF. The DNA for the CDR3 is TGCAGCGGTGCCTACGCAGGGGGCGCGAAGACCGGGGAGCTGTTTTTT.

The rearrangement links TRBV6-5 to TRBJ1-1; 11 positions agree with TRBD1. Trimming took 6 bases from V and 9 from J; bases not matched to a gene: 6. This CDR3 is built from 13 residues. CDR1 MNHEY and CDR2 SVGAGI come from the germline V gene. Here the CDR3 DNA reads TGTGCCAGCAGGGCAGGACAGGGGGCTCAAGCTTTCTTT. Translation gives CASRAGQGAQAFF.

This clone was observed a handful of times. The rearrangement links TRBV28 to TRBJ2-7; 7 nucleotides match TRBD1. The germline gives CDR1 MDHEN, CDR2 SYDVKM. Trimming took 3 bases from V and 4 from J; bases not matched to a gene: 12. This CDR3 is built from 16 residues. Here the CDR3 reads CASSLVFGQGDYEQYF. For the CDR3, the DNA is TGTGCCAGCAGTTTGGTCTTTGGGCAGGGGGATTACGAGCAGTACTTC.

The chain uses TRBV7-9 and TRBJ2-7, with TRBD2 matching over 10 bases. CDR1 is SEHNR and CDR2 is FQNEAQ in the germline V gene (reference sequence). V was pared by 1 base and J by 5 bases, with 5 bases of the junction left unmatched. The CDR3 is 15 amino acids. CDR3 in DNA: TGTGCCAGCAGCTTAGGTCTAGCGGGAGAAGACGAGCAGTACTTC. This sequence encodes CASSLGLAGEDEQYF. The variable domain in full, with the rest retrieved from reference TRBV7-9 and TRBJ2-7, is DTGVSQNPRHKITKRGQNVTFRCDPISEHNRLYWYRQTLGQGPEFLTYFQNEAQLEKSRLLSDRFSAERPKGSFSTLEIQRTEQGDSAMYLCASSLGLAGEDEQYFGPGTRLTVT.

V is TRBV5-6 and J is TRBJ2-7, with 9 bases fitting TRBD2. The junction had 5 bases not matched to a gene; V was cut back by 2 bases and J by 2 bases. Germline V gives CDR1 SGHDT, CDR2 YYEEEE. CDR3 size: 15 residues. As DNA, the CDR3 is TGTGCCAGCAGCTTTCTGGGCGGGGGGGCCTACGAGCAGTACTTC. This translates into CASSFLGGGAYEQYF.

The gene calls are TRBV7-3 and TRBJ2-5; TRBD2 matches 11 bases. The trim removed 2 bases at V and 2 bases at J, leaving 7 bases unmatched. This CDR3 spans 17 amino acids. Germline CDR1 reads SGHTA; CDR2 reads FQGTGA. The CDR3 reads CASSLRLAGGGQETQYF. The CDR3 DNA is TGTGCCAGCAGCTTACGGCTAGCGGGAGGAGGGCAAGAGACCCAGTACTTC.

This chain connects TRBV10-3 to TRBJ2-5; 7 bases match TRBD2. The CDR3 runs 14 residues. Germline V gene sequence: CDR1 ENHRY, CDR2 SYGVKD. V lost 0 bases to trimming and J lost 4 bases; unmatched junction nucleotides: 2. The CDR3 loop is CAISESRGIETQYF. DNA of the CDR3: TGTGCCATCAGTGAGTCGCGGGGGATAGAGACCCAGTACTTC.

The chain has TRBV5-6 and TRBJ1-6, with D tentatively TRBD1 (5 bases). Trimming took off 3 bases at V and 1 base at J, with 8 bases between the two ends. This CDR3 is 15 amino acids long. The germline CDR1 and CDR2 sequences are SGHDT and YYEEEE. For the CDR3, the DNA is TGTGCCAGCAGCTGGGGGGGGTCCTATAATTCACCCCTCCACTTT. It specifies CASSWGGSYNSPLHF. Using reference TRBV5-6 and TRBJ1-6 for the parts outside the CDR3, the full variable domain is DAGVTQSPTHLIKTRGQQVTLRCSPKSGHDTVSWYQQALGQGPQFIFQYYEEEERQRGNFPDRFSGHQFPNYSSELNVNALLLGDSALYLCASSWGGSYNSPLHFGNGTRLTVT.

CDR3 sequence (DNA): TGTGCCAGCAGCTTGGAACTGGAGGCCGTAGGAAACACCATATATTTT. It codes for CASSLELEAVGNTIYF. The chain is built from TRBV5-5 and TRBJ1-3; D not resolved. The CDR3 sequence is 16 residues long. Germline assignment: CDR1 SGHKS and CDR2 YYEKEE (reference sequence). Trimming removed 0 bases from V and 4 bases from J, with 14 bases in between. The entire variable domain, with the rest obtained from reference TRBV5-5 and TRBJ1-3, is as follows: DAGVTQSPTHLIKTRGQQVTLRCSPISGHKSVSWYQQVLGQGPQFIFQYYEKEERGRGNFPDRFSARQFPNYSSELNVNALLLGDSALYLCASSLELEAVGNTIYFGEGSWLTVV.

V is TRBV5-5 and J is TRBJ2-1; 7 nucleotides line up with TRBD1. Germline V CDR1 and CDR2: SGHKS, YYEKEE (reference sequence). The CDR3 spans 18 residues. V was pared by 4 bases and J by 4 bases, with 17 bases of the junction left unmatched. The CDR3 loop is CASSKKEGAVTVYNEQFF. CDR3 DNA sequence: TGTGCCAGCAGCAAGAAAGAGGGGGCGGTGACCGTATACAATGAGCAGTTCTTC.

CDR3 DNA: TGTGCCAGCAGTTTCGGACAGGGGGCGCAGGGGGGCTACACCTTC. Translation: CASSFGQGAQGGYTF. The V and J genes are TRBV27 and TRBJ1-2; 11 nucleotides match TRBD1. With V trimmed by 3 bases and J by 8 bases, 8 bases remained unmatched. Per germline, CDR1 MNHEY and CDR2 SMNVEV (reference sequence). The CDR3 length is 15 residues.

The chain carries TRBV28 and TRBJ1-5; the D is unclear. The CDR3 is made up of 14 amino acids. Per germline, CDR1 MDHEN and CDR2 SYDVKM. With 1 base removed from V and 1 base from J, the gap between germline ends came to 5 bases. CDR3 DNA sequence: TGTGCCAGCAGTTTATACCAGAGCAATCAGCCCCAGCATTTT. It is translated as CASSLYQSNQPQHF. The full variable domain, rest sourced from reference TRBV28 and TRBJ1-5, is DVKVTQSSRYLVKRTGEKVFLECVQDMDHENMFWYRQDPGLGLRLIYFSYDVKMKEKGDIPEGYSVSREKKERFSLILESASTNQTSMYLCASSLYQSNQPQHFGDGTRLSIL.